Below, 10 T cell receptor beta chains from the same sample are listed, as sequenced in a study of T-cell reconstitution after alpha-beta-depleted transplantation in children. Unique molecular identifiers were incorporated into the prepared TCRbeta library. TCRdb re-called the PCR reads through MiXCR, storing one row per CDR3 protein. The sample carries around 580,000 distinct CDR3 sequences, over 25% recorded once. The input for sequencing was PBMCs, taken before TCRalphabeta/CD19-depleted stem cell transplant. The receptors come from a boy under two years old with Wiskott-Aldrich syndrome, due to receive a stem cell transplant.

This clonotype came up a few times. The chain joins TRBV12-3 or TRBV12-4 to TRBJ2-3, with D perhaps matching TRBD2 (6 bases). V lost 6 bases and J lost 0, with 13 bases in between. The CDR3 length is 15 residues. The DNA for the CDR3 is TGTGCCAGCAGCCGGACTACAAAGAGCACAGATACGCAGTATTTT. Amino acids: CASSRTTKSTDTQYF.

V is TRBV7-9 and J is TRBJ2-5, with TRBD2 matching over 10 bases. In germline, CDR1 is SEHNR, CDR2 FQNEAQ (reference sequence). The CDR3 totals 16 residues. The V gene end was trimmed by 4 bases and the J gene end by 2 bases; junction bases not matched to a gene: 7. The CDR3 protein is CASSSGVAGGQETQYF. The CDR3 DNA follows: TGTGCCAGCAGCTCGGGGGTAGCGGGAGGTCAAGAGACCCAGTACTTC.

This clonotype was observed a few times. V usage is TRBV29-1 and J usage is TRBJ2-1; TRBD2 agrees at 10 bases. With 6 bases clipped from V and 3 bases from J, the junction kept 14 bases outside the gene matches. This CDR3 region has 17 residues. The germline V gene encodes CDR1 SQVTM and CDR2 ANQGSEA. CDR3 DNA: TGCAGCGTGAGGCTAGCGGGAGATCTCAGGGGCTACAATGAGCAGTTCTTC. Its translation is CSVRLAGDLRGYNEQFF.

There are a few counts of this clonotype. For the CDR3, the DNA is TGTGCCAGCAGCTTAAAGGGGTGGGTCACTGAAGCTTTCTTT. Protein sequence: CASSLKGWVTEAFF. The V and J genes are TRBV7-9 and TRBJ1-1; D possibly corresponds to TRBD1 (5 bases). The CDR3 sequence is 14 residues long. In germline, CDR1 is SEHNR, CDR2 FQNEAQ (reference sequence). V dropped 2 bases and J dropped 4 bases, with 11 bases sitting between them.

This clonotype was seen more than once but under ten times. This chain joins TRBV5-1 and TRBJ2-3, with D hard to call. The CDR3 has 14 amino acids. The V end lost 4 bases, the J end lost 3 bases, and 12 bases lay between the germline ends. CDR1 and CDR2 from the germline V gene are SGHRS and YFSETQ. The CDR3 region is CASSASIGTDTQYF. Here the CDR3 DNA reads TGCGCCAGCAGCGCGTCGATAGGTACAGATACGCAGTATTTT.

This rearrangement joins TRBV5-1 to TRBJ2-1; D may be TRBD2 (6 bases). The length of the CDR3 is 15 residues. Germline values: CDR1 SGHRS, CDR2 YFSETQ. With 5 bases removed from V and 5 bases from J, the gap between germline ends came to 17 bases. DNA of the CDR3: TGCGCCAGCAGTTTTCCTAGGACTATCGACAATGAGCAGTTCTTC. Its translation: CASSFPRTIDNEQFF.

The V gene is TRBV5-1, the J gene TRBJ2-7, with a possible D match to TRBD2 (6 bases). CDR1 is SGHRS, CDR2 YFSETQ, per germline. Trimming removed 4 bases at V and 5 bases at J, with 13 bases between. The CDR3 covers 13 residues. The CDR3 loop is CASSVGSLHEQYF. In DNA form, the CDR3 reads TGCGCCAGCAGCGTCGGGAGCCTCCACGAGCAGTACTTC.

This clonotype appeared a few times. This chain links TRBV20-1 with TRBJ2-1, with D perhaps matching TRBD2 (6 bases). Between the trimmed V and J ends, which lost 1 base and 0 bases, there was a span of 10 bases. This CDR3 spans 15 amino acids. CDR1 and CDR2 (germline): DFQATT, SNEGSKA (reference sequence). Here the CDR3 reads CSARVGGGSYNEQFF. The CDR3 bases are TGCAGTGCTAGAGTGGGGGGAGGCTCCTACAATGAGCAGTTCTTC.

The chain carries TRBV10-3 and TRBJ2-1; D may be TRBD2 (6 bases). Germline values: CDR1 ENHRY, CDR2 SYGVKD. With 2 bases removed from V and 7 bases from J, the gap between germline ends came to 9 bases. The CDR3 has 13 residues. CDR3 sequence: CAISEGRGNEQFF. CDR3 bases: TGTGCCATCAGTGAGGGTCGGGGGAATGAGCAGTTCTTC.

This chain connects TRBV24-1 to TRBJ2-1; D gene uncertain. This CDR3 spans 15 amino acids. V was pared by 4 bases and J by 7 bases, with 16 bases between. From germline, CDR1 is KGHDR and CDR2 SFDVKD. This CDR3 reads CATSDPGPHPNEQFF. The CDR3 DNA sequence: TGTGCCACCAGTGACCCCGGGCCCCACCCGAATGAGCAGTTCTTC.